This TCR beta chain is from a study of graft-versus-host responses after intestinal transplantation. The study's findings and limits: GvH clones surfaced in recipient marrow, some emerging earlier in ileum or blood.

In its sample, this clone was seen a few times. Antigen unknown. V was clipped by 6 bases and J by 2 bases, with 13 bases between them. This CDR3 contains 15 residues. CDR1 MNHEY and CDR2 SVGAGI come from the germline V gene. TCRdb keeps only in-frame clones here, not all; method: immunoSEQ multiplex PCR. The table lists about 5,700 clones, roughly 65% of them singletons. Tissue from the graft was processed to free its intraepithelial and lamina propria lymphocytes. The chain joins TRBV6-5 to TRBJ1-4; D possibly corresponds to TRBD1 (5 bases). The sample here was ileum tissue, taken about 300 days after intestinal transplant. The receptor was derived from a human patient who received an intestinal transplant, so some T cells may come from the graft donor. The CDR3 loop reads CASREPGGTNEKLFF. The CDR3 DNA is TGTGCCAGCAGGGAACCTGGGGGGACTAATGAAAAACTGTTTTTT.